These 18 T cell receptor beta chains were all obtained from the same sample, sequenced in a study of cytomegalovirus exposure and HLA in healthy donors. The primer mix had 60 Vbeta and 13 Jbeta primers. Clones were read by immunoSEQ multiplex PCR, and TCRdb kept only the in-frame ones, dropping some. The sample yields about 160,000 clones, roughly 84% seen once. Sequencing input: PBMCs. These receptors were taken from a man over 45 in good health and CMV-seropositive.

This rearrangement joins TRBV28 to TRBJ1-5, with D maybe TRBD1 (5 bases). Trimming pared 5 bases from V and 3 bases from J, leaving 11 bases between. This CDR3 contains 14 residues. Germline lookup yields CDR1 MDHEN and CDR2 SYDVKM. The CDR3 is CASSRAGDNQPQHF. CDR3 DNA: TGTGCCAGCAGTAGAGCGGGGGACAATCAGCCCCAGCATTTT.

The CDR3 protein is CASASQLWGRDTEAFF. CDR3 coding DNA: TGTGCCAGCGCGTCACAGCTTTGGGGGCGGGACACTGAAGCTTTCTTT. V usage is TRBV18 and J usage is TRBJ1-1; D might be TRBD1 (6 bases). With 8 bases removed from V and 3 bases from J, the gap between germline ends came to 22 bases. CDR3 length: 16 amino acids. CDR1 is KGHSH and CDR2 is LQKENI in the germline V gene.

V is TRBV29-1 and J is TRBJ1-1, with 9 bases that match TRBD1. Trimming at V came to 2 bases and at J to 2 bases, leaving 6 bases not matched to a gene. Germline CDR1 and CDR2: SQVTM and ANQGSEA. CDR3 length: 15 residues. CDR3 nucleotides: TGCAGCGTTGAAAGGGACAGGGTTATAAACACTGAAGCTTTCTTT. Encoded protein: CSVERDRVINTEAFF.

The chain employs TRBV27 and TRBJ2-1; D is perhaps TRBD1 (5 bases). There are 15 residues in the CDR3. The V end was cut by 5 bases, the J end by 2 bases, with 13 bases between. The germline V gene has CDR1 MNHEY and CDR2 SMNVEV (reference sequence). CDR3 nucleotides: TGTGCCAGCAGTCCTCGGACATCGGCCTACAATGAGCAGTTCTTC. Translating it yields CASSPRTSAYNEQFF.

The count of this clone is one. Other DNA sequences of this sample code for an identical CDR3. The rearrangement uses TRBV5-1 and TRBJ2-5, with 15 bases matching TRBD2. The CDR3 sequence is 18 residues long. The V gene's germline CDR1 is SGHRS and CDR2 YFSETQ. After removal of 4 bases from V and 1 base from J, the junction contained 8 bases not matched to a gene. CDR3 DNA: TGCGCCAGCAGCCCCGGACTAGCGGGGGGGTTATTCCAAGAGACCCAGTACTTC. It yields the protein CASSPGLAGGLFQETQYF.

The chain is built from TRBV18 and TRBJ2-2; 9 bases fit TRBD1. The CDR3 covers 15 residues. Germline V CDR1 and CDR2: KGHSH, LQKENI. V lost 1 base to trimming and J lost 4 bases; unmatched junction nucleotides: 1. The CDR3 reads CASSPRTGVTGELFF. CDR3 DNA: TGTGCCAGCTCACCACGGACAGGGGTCACCGGGGAGCTGTTTTTT.

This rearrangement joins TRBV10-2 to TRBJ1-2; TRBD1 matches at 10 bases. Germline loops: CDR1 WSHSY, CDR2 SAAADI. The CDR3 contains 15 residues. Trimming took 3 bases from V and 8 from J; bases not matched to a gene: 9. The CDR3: CASSDTGQGFDGYTF. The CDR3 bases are TGCGCCAGCAGTGATACGGGACAGGGGTTTGACGGCTACACCTTC.

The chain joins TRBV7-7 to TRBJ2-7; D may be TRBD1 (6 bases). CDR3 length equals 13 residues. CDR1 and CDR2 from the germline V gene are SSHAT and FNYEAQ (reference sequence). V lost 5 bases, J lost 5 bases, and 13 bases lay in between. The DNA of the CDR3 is TGTGCCAGCAGCCGACAGGACGGGGACGAGCAGTACTTC. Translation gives CASSRQDGDEQYF.

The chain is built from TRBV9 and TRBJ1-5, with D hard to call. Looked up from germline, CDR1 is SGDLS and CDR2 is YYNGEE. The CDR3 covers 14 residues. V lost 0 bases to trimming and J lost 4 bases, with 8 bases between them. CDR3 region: CASSVGAENQPQHF. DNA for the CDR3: TGTGCCAGCAGCGTAGGGGCAGAAAATCAGCCCCAGCATTTT.

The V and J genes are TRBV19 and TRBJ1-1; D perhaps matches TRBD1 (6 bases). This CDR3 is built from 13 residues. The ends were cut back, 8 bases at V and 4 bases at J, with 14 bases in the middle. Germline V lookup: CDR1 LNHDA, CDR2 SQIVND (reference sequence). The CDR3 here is CASSRGGVTEAFF. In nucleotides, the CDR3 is TGTGCCAGTTCGAGAGGGGGGGTCACTGAAGCTTTCTTT.

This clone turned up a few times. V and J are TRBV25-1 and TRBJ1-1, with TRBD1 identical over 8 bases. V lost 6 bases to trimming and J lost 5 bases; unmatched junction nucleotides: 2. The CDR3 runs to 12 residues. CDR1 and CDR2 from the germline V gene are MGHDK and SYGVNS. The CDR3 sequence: CASSRQGTEAFF. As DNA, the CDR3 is TGTGCCAGCAGCCGACAGGGGACTGAAGCTTTCTTT.

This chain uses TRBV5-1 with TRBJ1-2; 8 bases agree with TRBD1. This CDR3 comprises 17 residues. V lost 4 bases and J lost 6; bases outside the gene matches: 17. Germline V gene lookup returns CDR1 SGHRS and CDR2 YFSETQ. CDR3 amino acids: CASSVQQGASGIHGYTF. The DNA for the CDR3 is TGCGCCAGCAGCGTGCAGCAGGGGGCGAGCGGTATCCATGGCTACACCTTC.

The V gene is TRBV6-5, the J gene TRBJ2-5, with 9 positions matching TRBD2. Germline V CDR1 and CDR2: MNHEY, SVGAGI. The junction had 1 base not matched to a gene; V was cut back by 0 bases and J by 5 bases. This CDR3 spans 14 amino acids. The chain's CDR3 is CASSYSAGGETQYF. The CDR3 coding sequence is TGTGCCAGCAGTTACTCGGCGGGGGGGGAGACCCAGTACTTC.

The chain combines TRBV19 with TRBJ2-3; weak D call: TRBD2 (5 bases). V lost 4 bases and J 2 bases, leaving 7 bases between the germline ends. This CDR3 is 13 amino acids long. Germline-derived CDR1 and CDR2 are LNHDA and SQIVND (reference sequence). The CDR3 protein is CASSSGPTDTQYF. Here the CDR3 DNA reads TGTGCCAGTAGTAGCGGGCCCACAGATACGCAGTATTTT.

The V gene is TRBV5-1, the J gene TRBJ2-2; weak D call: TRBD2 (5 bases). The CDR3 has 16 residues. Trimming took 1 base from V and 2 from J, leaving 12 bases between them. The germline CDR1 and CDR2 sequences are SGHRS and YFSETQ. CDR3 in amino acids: CASSLRNRENTGELFF. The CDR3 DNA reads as TGCGCCAGCAGCTTGCGGAACCGGGAAAACACCGGGGAGCTGTTTTTT.

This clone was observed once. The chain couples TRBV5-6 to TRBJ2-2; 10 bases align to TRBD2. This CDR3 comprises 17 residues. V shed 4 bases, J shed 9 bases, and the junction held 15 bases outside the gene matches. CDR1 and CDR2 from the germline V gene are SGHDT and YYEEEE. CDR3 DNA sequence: TGTGCCAGCAGCACCAGACCTAGCGGGAGTAACGTAAGGGAGCTGTTTTTT. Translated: CASSTRPSGSNVRELFF.

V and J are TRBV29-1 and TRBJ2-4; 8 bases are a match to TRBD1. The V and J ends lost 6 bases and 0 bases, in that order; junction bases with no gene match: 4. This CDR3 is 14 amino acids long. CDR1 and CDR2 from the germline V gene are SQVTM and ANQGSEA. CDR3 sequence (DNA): TGCAGCGTACAGGGGGACCAAGCCAAAAACATTCAGTACTTC. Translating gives CSVQGDQAKNIQYF.

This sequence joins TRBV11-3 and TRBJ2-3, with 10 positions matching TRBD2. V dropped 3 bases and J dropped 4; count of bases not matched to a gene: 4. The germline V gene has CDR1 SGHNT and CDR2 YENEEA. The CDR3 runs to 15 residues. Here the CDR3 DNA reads TGTGCCAGCAGCTTCCGACTAGCGGGCTCAGATACGCAGTATTTT. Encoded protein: CASSFRLAGSDTQYF.